The source of this T cell receptor (beta chain) is a study of cytomegalovirus exposure and HLA in healthy donors. Study as a whole: One earlier analysis, a look at about 179 million T cells, found roughly 110 million unique TCR beta sequences.

This CDR3 spans 15 amino acids. Germline CDR1 reads SGHDT; CDR2 reads YYEEEE. Germline trimming cut 4 bases from V and 4 bases from J; bases unmatched to any gene: 10. About this clone: Its antigen is still unknown.

The PCR ran on 60 Vbeta and 13 Jbeta primers. Sequencing used immunoSEQ multiplex PCR; TCRdb keeps in-frame clones, though not all of them. The table lists 150,000 to 200,000 clones, around 80% of them singletons. General study findings and limits: Accurate prediction of most subjects' HLA-A and HLA-B alleles from TCR beta sequences was reported.

The specimen sequenced was PBMCs. The source is a man aged 40-55 years in good health and CMV-seronegative. V gene TRBV5-6 combines with J gene TRBJ2-7; 8 nucleotides align to TRBD1. Here the CDR3 DNA reads TGTGCCAGCAGCCTAGAGACAGGGGACGCGTACGAGCAGTACTTC. Encoded protein: CASSLETGDAYEQYF.